These 11 T cell receptor beta chains share one sample of origin, sequenced in a study of T-cell reconstitution after alpha-beta-depleted transplantation in children. Unique molecular identifiers were used in preparing the TCRbeta library. TCRdb analysed the PCR reads with MiXCR anew, one entry per CDR3 protein. The repertoire has about 460,000 distinct CDR3 sequences, 10% of them found once; the top ten carry 2%. Sequenced material: PBMCs, taken before TCRalphabeta/CD19-depleted stem cell transplant. The receptors originated from a child younger than 10 with inherited bone marrow failure, due to receive a stem cell transplant.

This clonotype was seen at least ten times. This rearrangement joins TRBV2 to TRBJ1-5, with TRBD1 matching over 8 bases. Germline CDR1 and CDR2: SNHLY and FYNNEI. This CDR3 contains 16 residues. V was pared by 5 bases and J by 9 bases, with 15 bases of the junction left unmatched. The CDR3: CASSYFSGQGVWPQHF. CDR3 sequence (DNA): TGTGCCAGCAGTTATTTTTCCGGACAGGGAGTATGGCCCCAGCATTTT.

The sample holds many counts of this clonotype. The V call is TRBV6-2 or TRBV6-3, the J call TRBJ1-5; the D is unclear. This CDR3 spans 14 amino acids. Trimming took off 5 bases at V and 4 bases at J, with 12 bases between the two ends. The germline V gene encodes CDR1 MNHEY and CDR2 SVGEGT. The CDR3 DNA sequence: TGTGCCAGCAGTCTACGGACGGTGAATCAGCCCCAGCATTTT. Amino acids: CASSLRTVNQPQHF.

This clonotype was seen more than once but under ten times. The chain joins TRBV7-9 to TRBJ2-1; D call uncertain. Germline V lookup: CDR1 SEHNR, CDR2 FQNEAQ (reference sequence). Trimming took 5 bases from V and 10 from J, leaving 15 bases between them. The CDR3 is 13 amino acids. CDR3 in amino acids: CASSPPLSVEQFF. The CDR3 DNA reads TGTGCCAGCAGCCCCCCCTTGTCCGTGGAGCAGTTCTTC.

This clonotype was picked up many times. The rearrangement links TRBV5-1 to TRBJ2-5; D possibly corresponds to TRBD2 (7 bases). The CDR3 has 15 residues. The germline V and J ends were trimmed by 0 bases and 4 bases, with 13 bases remaining between them. Germline loops: CDR1 SGHRS, CDR2 YFSETQ. The CDR3 spells CASSLERGGGETQYF. The CDR3 DNA sequence: TGCGCCAGCAGCTTGGAACGGGGAGGGGGAGAGACCCAGTACTTC.

The chain employs TRBV20-1 and TRBJ2-4; 9 bases fit TRBD2. CDR1 and CDR2 (germline): DFQATT, SNEGSKA (reference sequence). The CDR3 contains 15 residues. CDR3 in DNA: TGCTTCGCTATCTCACTAGCGGGAGCCAAAAACATTCAGTACTTC. Its translation is CFAISLAGAKNIQYF.

This clonotype was observed a few times. V and J are TRBV4-1 and TRBJ2-2; TRBD2 aligns across 8 bases. The V and J ends lost 3 bases and 4 bases, in that order; junction bases with no gene match: 10. This CDR3 contains 17 residues. Germline V gene data show CDR1 as MGHRA and CDR2 as YSYEKL. CDR3 nucleotides: TGCGCCAGCAGCCATCCAACACAGCGGGAGAGCACCGGGGAGCTGTTTTTT. Its protein is CASSHPTQRESTGELFF.

This clonotype has ten or more counts. The chain carries TRBV12-3 or TRBV12-4 and TRBJ2-1; perhaps TRBD2 as D (6 bases). The CDR3 consists of 16 residues. Trimming pared 5 bases from V and 0 bases from J, leaving 14 bases between. Here the CDR3 DNA reads TGTGCCAGCAGTCTTCCCGGCGGGACCTCCTACAATGAGCAGTTCTTC. Encoded protein: CASSLPGGTSYNEQFF.

The chain is built from TRBV7-9 and TRBJ1-2, with 7 bases matching TRBD1. Germline loops: CDR1 SEHNR, CDR2 FQNEAQ (reference sequence). The CDR3 runs 14 residues. V lost 6 bases to trimming and J lost 4 bases; unmatched junction nucleotides: 8. CDR3 sequence reads: CASRRNGTVYGYTF. CDR3 nucleotide sequence: TGTGCCAGCAGAAGAAACGGGACAGTCTATGGCTACACCTTC.

Only a few counts were recorded for this clonotype. V gene TRBV12-3 or TRBV12-4 combines with J gene TRBJ2-2; D is unclear. V was trimmed by 3 bases and J by 3 bases, leaving 11 bases between them. The CDR3 consists of 15 residues. CDR3 nucleotides: TGTGCCAGCAGTTTTCGCAATCGGGACACCGGGGAGCTGTTTTTT. Its protein product is CASSFRNRDTGELFF.

This clonotype has at least ten counts. The chain employs TRBV20-1 and TRBJ2-1; 10 nucleotides align to TRBD2. Germline V gene sequence: CDR1 DFQATT, CDR2 SNEGSKA (reference sequence). Losses at the gene ends were 1 base for V and 8 bases for J; bases not matched to a gene: 17. The CDR3 has 18 residues. CDR3 DNA sequence: TGCAGTGCTAGAGCCGGGACTAGCGACGCTCTCGACTCGGATGAGCAGTTCTTC. Its protein is CSARAGTSDALDSDEQFF.

The sample holds many counts of this clonotype. V is TRBV29-1 and J is TRBJ1-2, with D unresolved. V lost 3 bases, J lost 8 bases, and 19 bases lay in between. The germline gives CDR1 SQVTM, CDR2 ANQGSEA. The CDR3 length is 14 residues. The CDR3 nucleotides are TGCAGCGTTGACGGATTCGGACGGGCTAGGGGCTACACCTTC. Translated, it gives CSVDGFGRARGYTF. The full variable domain, in which reference TRBV29-1 and TRBJ1-2 provide the parts outside the CDR3, is SAVISQKPSRDICQRGTSLTIQCQVDSQVTMMFWYRQQPGQSLTLIATANQGSEATYESGFVIDKFPISRPNLTFSTLTVSNMSPEDSSIYLCSVDGFGRARGYTFGSGTRLTVV.